This T cell receptor (beta chain) was profiled in a study of cytomegalovirus exposure and HLA in healthy donors. In the study overall: From donors who were HLA-typed, an early data release held 65 million to 85 million unique TCRs.

The CDR3 has 15 residues. The V segment lost 5 bases and the J segment 8 bases; nucleotides outside the gene matches: 12. CDR1 is SGHTA and CDR2 is FQGNSA in the germline V gene. PCR amplification relied on 60 Vbeta primers (plus 13 Jbeta primers). Profiled with immunoSEQ multiplex PCR; TCRdb holds only in-frame clones, not every one. The sample shows about 110,000 clones, approximately 82% of them seen only once. This clone has just a few counts. The source material was PBMCs. The sequence derives from a man aged 25-45 years in good health and CMV-seropositive. The rearrangement links TRBV7-2 to TRBJ1-2; TRBD1 matches at 9 bases. In DNA form, the CDR3 reads TGTGCCAGCAGCCTTGTCCGACAGGGGGTCGGCGGCTACACCTTC. It specifies CASSLVRQGVGGYTF.